This entry concerns a single T cell receptor (beta chain). This record belongs to a study of T cell responses to AZD1222 COVID-19 vaccine. Some clones are missing from TCRdb's copy, which holds only in-frame ones; the method was immunoSEQ multiplex PCR. Among some 86,000 clones listed, around 92% were seen once. The length of the CDR3 is 17 residues. Germline V gene sequence: CDR1 SGHKS, CDR2 YYEKEE (reference sequence). The V segment lost 0 bases and the J segment 1 base; nucleotides outside the gene matches: 5. The TCR sequence derives from an adult in good health. Sequences were derived from peripheral blood, sampled on day 0 of AZD1222 vaccination. The chain couples TRBV5-5 to TRBJ2-2; 8 bases fit TRBD2. The CDR3 protein is CASSLGPLAGNTGELFF. The CDR3 DNA follows: TGTGCCAGCAGCTTGGGTCCCCTAGCGGGGAACACCGGGGAGCTGTTTTTT.